The TCR beta chain described here comes from a study of CD8 T cells in ankylosing spondylitis. This clonotype was seen a handful of times. As yet, its antigen is unknown. Germline V gene sequence: CDR1 SGHRS, CDR2 YFSETQ. This CDR3 has 16 amino acids. V dropped 0 bases and J dropped 3 bases, with 13 bases sitting between them. Generation of TCR beta libraries employed quantitative 5'-RACE incorporating molecular barcodes. TCRdb recomputed calls from the 5' RACE reads with MiXCR, one row per CDR3 protein. The table has 100,000 to 150,000 distinct CDR3 sequences, roughly 9% seen once. Study-wide findings and caveats: Characteristic, it appeared, of ankylosing spondylitis blood was a TCR beta motif of fewer than 10 highly homologous variants. Before this, some motif variants had been reported in reactive arthritis synovial fluid and blood.

Sample: blood, either unsorted or a sorted T cell fraction (not recorded which). The TCR was taken from a male donor with ankylosing spondylitis or in good health (not recorded which). V and J are TRBV5-1 and TRBJ2-1; D not certain. The chain's CDR3 is CASSLGTGLIYNEQFF. The CDR3 DNA follows: TGCGCCAGCAGCTTGGGGACCGGGCTTATCTACAATGAGCAGTTCTTC.